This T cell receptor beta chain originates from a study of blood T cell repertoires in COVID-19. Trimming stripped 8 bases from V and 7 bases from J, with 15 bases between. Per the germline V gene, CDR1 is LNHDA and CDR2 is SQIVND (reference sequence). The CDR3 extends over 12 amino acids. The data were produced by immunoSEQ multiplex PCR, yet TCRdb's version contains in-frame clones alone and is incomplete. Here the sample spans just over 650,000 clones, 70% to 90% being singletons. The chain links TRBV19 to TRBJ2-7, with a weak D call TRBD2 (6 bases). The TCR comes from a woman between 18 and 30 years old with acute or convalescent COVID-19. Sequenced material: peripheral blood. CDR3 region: CASLGGPGEQYF. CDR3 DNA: TGTGCCAGTCTGGGGGGTCCGGGAGAGCAGTACTTC. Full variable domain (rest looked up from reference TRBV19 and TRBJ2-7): DGGITQSPKYLFRKEGQNVTLSCEQNLNHDAMYWYRQDPGQGLRLIYYSQIVNDFQKGDIAEGYSVSREKKESFPLTVTSAQKNPTAFYLCASLGGPGEQYFGPGTRLTVT.